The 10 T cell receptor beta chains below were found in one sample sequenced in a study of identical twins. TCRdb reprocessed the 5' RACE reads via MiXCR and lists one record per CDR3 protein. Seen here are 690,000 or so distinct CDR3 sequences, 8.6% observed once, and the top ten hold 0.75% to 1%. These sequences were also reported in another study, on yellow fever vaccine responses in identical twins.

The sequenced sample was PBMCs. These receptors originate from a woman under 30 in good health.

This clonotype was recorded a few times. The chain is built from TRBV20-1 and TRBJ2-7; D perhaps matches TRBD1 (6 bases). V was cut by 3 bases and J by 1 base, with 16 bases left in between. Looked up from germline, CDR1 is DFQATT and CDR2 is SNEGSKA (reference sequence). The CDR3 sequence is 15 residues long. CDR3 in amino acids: CSARILQGYSYEQYF. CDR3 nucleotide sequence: TGCAGTGCTAGGATATTACAGGGTTATTCCTACGAGCAGTACTTC.

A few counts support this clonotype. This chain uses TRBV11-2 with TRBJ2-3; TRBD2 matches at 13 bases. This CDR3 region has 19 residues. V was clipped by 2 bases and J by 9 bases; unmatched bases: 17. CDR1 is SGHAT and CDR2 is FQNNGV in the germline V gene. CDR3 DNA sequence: TGTGCCAGCAGCTTAAGCCCCTCCATACTAGCGGGGGGGCCGGACACGCAGTATTTT. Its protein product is CASSLSPSILAGGPDTQYF.

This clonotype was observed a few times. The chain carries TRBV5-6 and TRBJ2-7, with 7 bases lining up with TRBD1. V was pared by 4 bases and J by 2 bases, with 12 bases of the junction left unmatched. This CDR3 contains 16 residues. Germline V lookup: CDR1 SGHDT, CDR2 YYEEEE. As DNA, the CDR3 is TGTGCCAGCAGCCTGGACAGGCTAGTATCCACCTACGAGCAGTACTTC. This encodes CASSLDRLVSTYEQYF.

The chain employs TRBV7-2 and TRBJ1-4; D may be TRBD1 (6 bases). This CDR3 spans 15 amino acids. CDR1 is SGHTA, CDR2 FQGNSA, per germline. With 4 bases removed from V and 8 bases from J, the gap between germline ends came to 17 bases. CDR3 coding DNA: TGTGCCAGCAGCTCAAAGCAGGGGAACGGAGAAAAACTGTTTTTT. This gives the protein CASSSKQGNGEKLFF.

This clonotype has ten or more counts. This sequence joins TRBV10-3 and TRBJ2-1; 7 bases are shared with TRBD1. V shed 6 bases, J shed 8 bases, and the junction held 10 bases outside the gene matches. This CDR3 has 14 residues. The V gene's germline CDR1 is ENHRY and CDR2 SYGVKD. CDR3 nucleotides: TGTGCCATCAGACAACAGGGGATTGGCGATGAGCAGTTCTTC. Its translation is CAIRQQGIGDEQFF.

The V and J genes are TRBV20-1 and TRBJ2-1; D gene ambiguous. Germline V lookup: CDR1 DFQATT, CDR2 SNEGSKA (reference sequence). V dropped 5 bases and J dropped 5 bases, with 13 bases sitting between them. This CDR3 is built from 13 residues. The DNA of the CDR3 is TGCAGTGCTTCCAAGGGCTTTAACAATGAGCAGTTCTTC. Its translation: CSASKGFNNEQFF.

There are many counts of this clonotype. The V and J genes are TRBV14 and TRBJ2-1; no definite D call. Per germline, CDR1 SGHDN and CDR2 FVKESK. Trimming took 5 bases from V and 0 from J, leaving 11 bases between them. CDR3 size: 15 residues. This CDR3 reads CASSKVRSSYNEQFF. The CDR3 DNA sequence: TGTGCCAGCAGCAAAGTGCGAAGCTCCTACAATGAGCAGTTCTTC.

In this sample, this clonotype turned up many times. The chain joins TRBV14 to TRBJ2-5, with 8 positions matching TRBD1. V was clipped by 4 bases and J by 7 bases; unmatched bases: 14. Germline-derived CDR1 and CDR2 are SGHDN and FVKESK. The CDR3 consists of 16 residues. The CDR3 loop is CASSREGQAFRSTQYF. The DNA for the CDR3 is TGTGCCAGCAGCCGAGAGGGACAGGCTTTTAGATCGACCCAGTACTTC.

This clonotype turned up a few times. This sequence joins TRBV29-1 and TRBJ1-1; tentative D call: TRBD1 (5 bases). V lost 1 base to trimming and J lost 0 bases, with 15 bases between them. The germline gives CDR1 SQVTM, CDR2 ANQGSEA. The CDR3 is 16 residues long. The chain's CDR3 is CSVEAVTEFVNTEAFF. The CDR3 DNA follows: TGCAGCGTTGAAGCGGTGACAGAGTTTGTGAACACTGAAGCTTTCTTT.

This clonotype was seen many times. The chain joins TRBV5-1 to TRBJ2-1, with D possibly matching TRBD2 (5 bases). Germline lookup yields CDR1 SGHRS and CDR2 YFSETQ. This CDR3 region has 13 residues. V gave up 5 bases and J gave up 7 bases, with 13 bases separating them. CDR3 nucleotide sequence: TGCGCCAGCAGTTCTAGACTAACAAATGAGCAGTTCTTC. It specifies CASSSRLTNEQFF.